This T cell receptor (beta chain) was sequenced in a study of neurological immune-mediated disorders. On the study more broadly: For the 34 multiple sclerosis patients, the disease was relapsing-remitting in about 30 and secondary progressive in 3.

CDR1 and CDR2 (germline): DFQATT, SNEGSKA (reference sequence). V lost 2 bases and J 12 bases, leaving 23 bases between the germline ends. The CDR3 covers 16 residues. 5'RACE generated cDNA with 10-nucleotide random UMIs. MiXCR, run by TCRdb on the 5' RACE reads, gives a single entry per CDR3 protein. The repertoire has 60,000 to 85,000 distinct CDR3 sequences, less than 5.5% of them found once; the top ten carry around 2.2%. V usage is TRBV20-1 and J usage is TRBJ1-6; D gene ambiguous. This TCR came from a woman aged 25 to 39 with multiple sclerosis. Sample: PBMCs. The CDR3: CSARPGRRTTLGPLHF. The DNA of the CDR3 is TGCAGTGCTAGACCCGGACGGAGGACTACCCTTGGACCCCTCCACTTT.